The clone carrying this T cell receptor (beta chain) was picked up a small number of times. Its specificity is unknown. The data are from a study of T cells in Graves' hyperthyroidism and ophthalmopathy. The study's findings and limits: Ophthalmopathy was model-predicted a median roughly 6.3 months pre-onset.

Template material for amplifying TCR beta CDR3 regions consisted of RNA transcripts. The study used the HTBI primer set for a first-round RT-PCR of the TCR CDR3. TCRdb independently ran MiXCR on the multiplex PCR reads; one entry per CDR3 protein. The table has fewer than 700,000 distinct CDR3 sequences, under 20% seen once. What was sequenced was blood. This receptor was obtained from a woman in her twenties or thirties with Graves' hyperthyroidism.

CDR3 DNA: TGTGCCAGCAGTTTATCCTTTTCGGGGGCAGACGAGCAGTACTTC. Its translation: CASSLSFSGADEQYF. The V gene is TRBV28, the J gene TRBJ2-7; the D call may be TRBD1 or TRBD2 (6 bases each). CDR3 length: 15 amino acids. V was shortened by 1 base and J by 5 bases, with 15 bases between the two germline ends. CDR1 and CDR2 from the germline V gene are MDHEN and SYDVKM.